The rows below give T cell receptor beta chains drawn from one sample of a study of shared clonotypes between healthy human individuals. The data were produced by immunoSEQ multiplex PCR, yet TCRdb's version contains in-frame clones alone and is incomplete. The data hold around 2,000,000 clones, with about 94% observed a single time. Sequencing was carried out using naive CD8+ T cells sorted from blood. These receptors were obtained from a man between 18 and 35 years old in good health. Both conserved end residues are part of each CDR3. The D gene is left open where the match is weak. For some rows the clone size is stated as once, few or many, or as a class when expanded; others skip it.

V	size	D	J	CDR3	DNA
TRBV6-1	NA	NA	TRBJ2-7	CASSEIAFSYEQYF	TGTGCCAGCAGTGAAATAGCATTCTCCTACGAGCAGTACTTC
TRBV27	NA	TRBD2	TRBJ2-3	CASSLTLGLGPDTQYF	TGTGCCAGCAGTTTAACCCTCGGACTAGGCCCAGATACGCAGTATTTT
TRBV2	NA	NA	TRBJ1-5	CASSEGVGYQPQHF	TGTGCCAGCAGTGAAGGTGTGGGATATCAGCCCCAGCATTTT
TRBV9	NA	TRBD2	TRBJ2-3	CASSVGTSGGTDTQYF	TGTGCCAGCAGCGTAGGTACTAGCGGGGGAACAGATACGCAGTATTTT
TRBV6-5	NA	TRBD1	TRBJ2-7	CASSPGQGSYEQYF	TGTGCCAGCAGCCCGGGACAGGGGAGCTACGAGCAGTACTTC
TRBV10-2	NA	NA	TRBJ1-2	CASSGLSSGYGYTF	TGCGCCAGCAGTGGCCTCAGCTCGGGCTATGGCTACACCTTC
TRBV11-1	NA	NA	TRBJ1-2	CASSSTPEGYTF	TGTGCCAGCAGCTCCACCCCGGAAGGCTACACCTTC
TRBV27	NA	TRBD2	TRBJ2-1	CASSSSSGRDYNEQFF	TGTGCCAGCAGTTCTTCCAGCGGGAGAGATTACAATGAGCAGTTCTTC
TRBV4-1	NA	NA	TRBJ1-1	CASSQVQDIAEAFF	TGCGCCAGCAGCCAAGTACAGGATATAGCTGAAGCTTTCTTT
TRBV2	NA	NA	TRBJ2-7	CASSPPRPEQYF	TGTGCCAGCAGTCCCCCCAGGCCCGAGCAGTACTTC
TRBV27	once	TRBD2	TRBJ2-5	CASSLAGGFQETQYF	TGTGCCAGCAGTTTAGCGGGGGGGTTTCAAGAGACCCAGTACTTC
TRBV4-1	few	NA	TRBJ1-2	CASSQEFPSNYGYTF	TGCGCCAGCAGCCAAGAATTTCCATCTAACTATGGCTACACCTTC
TRBV19	NA	NA	TRBJ1-2	CASSITSSNYGYTF	TGTGCCAGTAGTATAACCAGCAGTAACTATGGCTACACCTTC
TRBV10-3	NA	NA	TRBJ1-2	CAISHNLGTYYGYTF	TGTGCCATCAGCCACAACTTAGGGACGTACTATGGCTACACCTTC
TRBV7-2	NA	NA	TRBJ2-5	CASSLDWSTGPRQETQYF	TGTGCCAGCAGCTTAGATTGGTCCACAGGACCTCGCCAAGAGACCCAGTACTTC
TRBV7-2	NA	NA	TRBJ2-3	CASSLVAGLDRAQYF	TGTGCCAGCAGCTTAGTGGCGGGGCTCGATAGGGCGCAGTATTTT
TRBV21-1	NA	NA	TRBJ2-1	CASSKCTSGSIDEQFF	TGTGCCAGCAGCAAATGTACTAGCGGGAGTATCGATGAGCAGTTCTTC
TRBV6-5	once	NA	TRBJ1-2	CASSYSEGLGGYTF	TGTGCCAGCAGTTACTCTGAGGGCCTTGGAGGCTACACCTTC
TRBV4-1	NA	NA	TRBJ2-2	CASSQEASTGELFF	TGCGCCAGCAGCCAAGAGGCGTCCACCGGGGAGCTGTTTTTT
TRBV27	NA	NA	TRBJ1-5	CASSFVGEHQPQHF	TGTGCCAGCAGTTTTGTCGGGGAACATCAGCCCCAGCATTTT
TRBV5-1	once	NA	TRBJ2-1	CASRWDGPYNEQFF	TGCGCCAGCAGGTGGGACGGCCCGTACAATGAGCAGTTCTTC
TRBV5-6	NA	NA	TRBJ2-7	CASSLGALPREQYF	TGTGCCAGCAGCTTGGGAGCGCTGCCCCGCGAGCAGTACTTC
TRBV28	NA	NA	TRBJ1-1	CASSLSPGTPEAFF	TGTGCCAGCAGTTTAAGTCCAGGGACCCCTGAAGCTTTCTTT
TRBV30	NA	NA	TRBJ2-3	CAWSAGGVDTQYF	TGTGCCTGGAGTGCTGGCGGTGTGGATACGCAGTATTTT
TRBV13	NA	NA	TRBJ1-4	CASSFGGNEKLFF	TGTGCCAGCAGCTTTGGGGGGAATGAAAAACTGTTTTTT
TRBV6-6	NA	TRBD1	TRBJ2-1	CASSPLDRDPYNEQFF	TGTGCCAGCAGTCCCCTCGACAGGGATCCCTACAATGAGCAGTTCTTC
TRBV6-5	NA	NA	TRBJ2-1	CASSSTGNEQFF	TGTGCCAGCAGTTCAACGGGGAATGAGCAGTTCTTC
TRBV6-5	NA	NA	TRBJ1-2	CASSYGEGTGGYTF	TGTGCCAGCAGTTATGGTGAAGGGACGGGTGGCTACACCTTC
TRBV6-1	once	NA	TRBJ1-2	CASSEVEFYGYTF	TGTGCCAGCAGTGAAGTGGAATTCTATGGCTACACCTTC
TRBV4-1	NA	NA	TRBJ2-1	CASSQSGDNEQFF	TGCGCCAGCAGCCAATCAGGGGACAATGAGCAGTTCTTC
TRBV7-2	NA	TRBD2	TRBJ2-7	CASSLTGDSGGPPYEQYF	TGTGCCAGCAGCTTAACCGGAGATAGCGGGGGTCCCCCCTACGAGCAGTACTTC
TRBV7-9	NA	NA	TRBJ2-2	CASREGDGSRTGELFF	TGTGCCAGCAGGGAGGGAGACGGGAGCCGCACCGGGGAGCTGTTTTTT
TRBV13	NA	NA	TRBJ2-7	CASSPGTNLYEQYF	TGTGCCAGCAGCCCAGGGACAAACCTCTACGAGCAGTACTTC
TRBV28	NA	TRBD1	TRBJ2-7	CASSAPGQGSYEQYF	TGTGCCAGCAGTGCCCCGGGACAGGGGTCCTACGAGCAGTACTTC
TRBV6-5	NA	NA	TRBJ1-1	CASSYGPDTEAFF	TGTGCCAGCAGTTACGGGCCCGACACTGAAGCTTTCTTT
TRBV13	NA	TRBD1	TRBJ2-7	CASSFRDRGNEQYF	TGTGCCAGCAGCTTCCGGGACAGGGGCAACGAGCAGTACTTC
TRBV10-1	once	NA	TRBJ2-7	CASSSPLQEEQYF	TGCGCCAGCAGTTCCCCCCTTCAGGAGGAGCAGTACTTC
TRBV6-5	NA	NA	TRBJ2-5	CASSAQGPQETQYF	TGTGCCAGCAGTGCACAGGGACCCCAAGAGACCCAGTACTTC
TRBV10-3	NA	NA	TRBJ1-2	CAISEMSRDGYTF	TGTGCCATCAGTGAGATGTCCCGGGATGGCTACACCTTC
TRBV6-6	NA	TRBD1	TRBJ2-7	CASSGTGNSYEQYF	TGTGCCAGCAGCGGGACAGGCAACTCCTACGAGCAGTACTTC
TRBV13	NA	NA	TRBJ2-3	CASSFGGDTQYF	TGTGCCAGCAGCTTCGGCGGAGATACGCAGTATTTT
TRBV29-1	NA	NA	TRBJ1-1	CSVELGKTEAFF	TGCAGCGTTGAATTGGGGAAAACTGAAGCTTTCTTT
TRBV28	NA	NA	TRBJ2-7	CASSLMGQAPYEQYF	TGTGCCAGCAGTTTAATGGGCCAAGCACCCTACGAGCAGTACTTC
TRBV6-5	NA	NA	TRBJ2-3	CASSYGEGSDTQYF	TGTGCCAGCAGTTACGGCGAAGGGTCAGATACGCAGTATTTT
TRBV9	NA	NA	TRBJ2-1	CASSVAGTEQFF	TGTGCCAGCAGCGTAGCAGGGACTGAGCAGTTCTTC
TRBV5-4	NA	NA	TRBJ2-3	CASSLAILTGVGDTQYF	TGTGCCAGCAGCTTGGCGATTCTAACGGGGGTTGGAGATACGCAGTATTTT
TRBV5-1	once	TRBD2	TRBJ2-1	CASSLAGTSINDEQFF	TGCGCCAGCAGCTTGGCAGGGACTAGCATTAACGATGAGCAGTTCTTC
TRBV4-3	NA	TRBD1	TRBJ2-7	CASSQIQGAGYEQYF	TGCGCCAGCAGCCAGATTCAGGGGGCTGGGTACGAGCAGTACTTC
TRBV29-1	once	TRBD1	TRBJ1-2	CSADSGGLDGYTF	TGCAGCGCCGATTCAGGGGGCTTGGATGGCTACACCTTC
TRBV27	NA	TRBD2	TRBJ2-1	CASSLSRDYEFF	TGTGCCAGCAGTTTAAGCCGGGACTACGAGTTCTTC